These 28 T cell receptor beta chains came from one sample sequenced in a study of blood T cell repertoires in COVID-19. Sequenced by immunoSEQ multiplex PCR; TCRdb stores in-frame clones only, minus some. Among 200,000 to 300,000 clones listed, about 87% were seen once. The specimen sequenced was peripheral blood. The receptors shown here come from a man in his 60s who had recovered from COVID-19.

V usage is TRBV5-1 and J usage is TRBJ2-7, with D perhaps matching TRBD2 (5 bases). The CDR3 extends over 14 amino acids. Germline V CDR1 and CDR2: SGHRS, YFSETQ. V lost 0 bases to trimming and J lost 1 base, with 8 bases between them. Here the CDR3 DNA reads TGCGCCAGCAGCTTGGAACGGGGATCCTACGAGCAGTACTTC. Residues: CASSLERGSYEQYF.

This chain links TRBV7-3 with TRBJ2-2; possibly TRBD1 for D (6 bases). The germline V and J ends were trimmed by 5 bases and 3 bases, with 13 bases remaining between them. CDR1 SGHTA and CDR2 FQGTGA come from the germline V gene. The CDR3 totals 15 residues. CDR3 region: CASSQTGPDTGELFF. The CDR3 bases are TGTGCCAGCAGCCAAACAGGGCCCGACACCGGGGAGCTGTTTTTT.

The rearrangement uses TRBV6-4 and TRBJ1-1, with D possibly TRBD1 on 5 matching bases. With 9 bases removed from V and 8 bases from J, the gap between germline ends came to 22 bases. CDR3 length: 14 amino acids. Germline V CDR1 and CDR2: MRHNA, SNTAGT. The CDR3 region is CASSSGVGDREAFF. CDR3 DNA: TGTGCCAGTTCAAGCGGGGTAGGGGATCGGGAAGCTTTCTTT.

V is TRBV5-6 and J is TRBJ1-6, with 9 bases identical to TRBD1. Germline V gene sequence: CDR1 SGHDT, CDR2 YYEEEE. V lost 4 bases to trimming and J lost 0 bases; unmatched junction nucleotides: 11. The CDR3 has 19 amino acids. CDR3 DNA sequence: TGTGCCAGCAGCGGGGACACCGGGACAGGGAGCTCCTATAATTCACCCCTCCACTTT. Its translation: CASSGDTGTGSSYNSPLHF.

The chain carries TRBV7-2 and TRBJ2-7, with D perhaps TRBD2 (7 bases). The V end was cut by 7 bases, the J end by 9 bases, with 28 bases between. The germline CDR1 and CDR2 sequences are SGHTA and FQGNSA. The length of the CDR3 is 16 residues. CDR3 sequence (DNA): TGTGCCAGCACCTCCACCGGTGGACTAGGGGGGTTTGGGCAGTACTTC. This sequence encodes CASTSTGGLGGFGQYF.

V is TRBV10-2 and J is TRBJ1-6, with a tentative D call TRBD1 (5 bases). The CDR3 spans 15 residues. Germline V gives CDR1 WSHSY, CDR2 SAAADI. The V end was cut by 6 bases, the J end by 8 bases, with 17 bases between. CDR3 DNA sequence: TGCGCCAGCAGCCCGAGGCCAGGGATCGATTCACCCCTCCACTTT. Amino acid sequence: CASSPRPGIDSPLHF.

The rearrangement uses TRBV5-1 and TRBJ1-1, with D possibly TRBD1 on 6 matching bases. Germline values: CDR1 SGHRS, CDR2 YFSETQ. The V end was cut by 0 bases, the J end by 1 base, with 10 bases between. This CDR3 has 15 residues. CDR3 amino acids: CASSLAGTPNTEAFF. CDR3 coding DNA: TGCGCCAGCAGCTTGGCAGGGACACCGAACACTGAAGCTTTCTTT.

This chain connects TRBV7-9 to TRBJ1-3; tentative D call: TRBD1 (5 bases). The germline V gene has CDR1 SEHNR and CDR2 FQNEAQ (reference sequence). With 10 bases removed from V and 0 bases from J, the gap between germline ends came to 13 bases. The CDR3 totals 14 residues. CDR3 DNA sequence: TGTGCCACGCAAACAGGCCACTCTGGAAACACCATATATTTT. It encodes CATQTGHSGNTIYF. The variable domain in full, with the rest retrieved from reference TRBV7-9 and TRBJ1-3, is DTGVSQNPRHKITKRGQNVTFRCDPISEHNRLYWYRQTLGQGPEFLTYFQNEAQLEKSRLLSDRFSAERPKGSFSTLEIQRTEQGDSAMYLCATQTGHSGNTIYFGEGSWLTVV.

This clone was observed a single time. The rearrangement uses TRBV5-6 and TRBJ1-5; D not resolved. V lost 0 bases to trimming and J lost 1 base, with 5 bases between them. Germline V gives CDR1 SGHDT, CDR2 YYEEEE. The CDR3 has 14 amino acids. The DNA for the CDR3 is TGTGCCAGCAGCTTGGACGAGAGCAATCAGCCCCAGCATTTT. Amino acid sequence: CASSLDESNQPQHF.

The J gene is TRBJ2-7, the V gene TRBV3-1 (or the pseudogene TRBV3-2), with a weak D call TRBD1 (5 bases). Per germline, CDR1 LGHDT and CDR2 YNNKEL (reference sequence). The CDR3 sequence is 13 residues long. V lost 4 bases, J lost 2 bases, and 9 bases lay in between. The CDR3 reads CASSPRQPYEQYF. The DNA for the CDR3 is TGTGCCAGCAGCCCACGACAGCCCTACGAGCAGTACTTC.

This clone came up a few times. The V and J genes are TRBV7-8 and TRBJ2-1; 7 nucleotides agree with TRBD1. Germline CDR1 is SGHVS and CDR2 is FQNEAQ. Losses at the gene ends were 5 bases for V and 6 bases for J; bases not matched to a gene: 10. The CDR3 has 15 residues. This CDR3 is CASSIARTGLNEQFF. The CDR3 region has the DNA TGTGCCAGCAGCATCGCGCGGACAGGACTCAATGAGCAGTTCTTC.

The genes are TRBV7-9 and TRBJ1-3; D not resolved. V was shortened by 6 bases and J by 9 bases, with 9 bases between the two germline ends. The CDR3 length is 11 residues. The germline CDR1 and CDR2 sequences are SEHNR and FQNEAQ (reference sequence). This CDR3 reads CASSSPGTIYF. The CDR3 DNA follows: TGTGCCAGCAGTTCCCCGGGCACCATATATTTT.

The V gene is TRBV18, the J gene TRBJ1-3; D is unresolved. CDR1 and CDR2 from the germline V gene are KGHSH and LQKENI. The germline V and J ends were trimmed by 2 bases and 4 bases, with 9 bases remaining between them. This CDR3 is built from 14 residues. CDR3 amino acids: CASSPEGSGNTIYF. CDR3 nucleotide sequence: TGTGCCAGCTCACCAGAGGGCTCGGGAAACACCATATATTTT. The entire variable domain, with the rest obtained from reference TRBV18 and TRBJ1-3, is as follows: NAGVMQNPRHLVRRRGQEARLRCSPMKGHSHVYWYRQLPEEGLKFMVYLQKENIIDESGMPKERFSAEFPKEGPSILRIQQVVRGDSAAYFCASSPEGSGNTIYFGEGSWLTVV.

V is TRBV5-4 and J is TRBJ2-2; TRBD2 is a possible D gene (6 bases). The V gene lost 5 bases and the J gene lost 4 bases, with 18 bases spanning the gap. The CDR3 is made up of 16 amino acids. Germline V gene sequence: CDR1 SGHNT, CDR2 YYREEE (reference sequence). In nucleotides, the CDR3 is TGTGCCAGCAGTTTGAGTGTAAGGGGAGGCACCGGGGAGCTGTTTTTT. It is translated as CASSLSVRGGTGELFF.

This clone was observed a few times. The chain uses TRBV4-1 and TRBJ1-6; 7 nucleotides align to TRBD1. Germline V gene data show CDR1 as MGHRA and CDR2 as YSYEKL. V lost 0 bases to trimming and J lost 10 bases; unmatched junction nucleotides: 9. The CDR3 covers 16 residues. CDR3 in DNA: TGCGCCAGCAGCCAAGATCAGGGGGGAGGAAGATCACCCCTCCACTTT. It encodes CASSQDQGGGRSPLHF.

The chain is built from TRBV4-2 and TRBJ2-6; TRBD2 matches at 11 bases. The CDR3 sequence is 18 residues long. V was clipped by 1 base and J by 2 bases; unmatched bases: 4. Per germline, CDR1 LGHNA and CDR2 YNFKEQ. CDR3 DNA sequence: TGTGCCAGCAGCCAAGTACTAGCGGGGGTTGCTGGGGCCAACGTCCTGACTTTC. Protein product: CASSQVLAGVAGANVLTF.

This chain uses TRBV19 with TRBJ2-3, with 13 positions matching TRBD2. Trimming cost V 6 bases and J 3 bases; bases outside gene matches: 3. CDR3 length: 15 residues. CDR1 is LNHDA, CDR2 SQIVND, per germline (reference sequence). The CDR3 loop reads CASRRTSGGTDTQYF. CDR3 DNA sequence: TGTGCCAGTAGACGGACTAGCGGGGGAACAGATACGCAGTATTTT.

The chain couples TRBV24-1 to TRBJ1-2; 7 positions agree with TRBD1. This CDR3 has 12 amino acids. V lost 4 bases, J lost 6 bases, and 1 base stayed unmatched. Germline V gives CDR1 KGHDR, CDR2 SFDVKD. DNA for the CDR3: TGTGCCACCAGTGACGACAGGGATGGCTACACCTTC. Translating it yields CATSDDRDGYTF.

This clone was picked up one time. The rearrangement links TRBV7-3 to TRBJ2-5, with TRBD1 matching over 7 bases. With V trimmed by 2 bases and J by 5 bases, 5 bases remained unmatched. Per the germline V gene, CDR1 is SGHTA and CDR2 is FQGTGA. The CDR3 covers 14 residues. DNA of the CDR3: TGTGCCAGCAGCTTAGCCAGGGGGTGGGAGACCCAGTACTTC. This sequence encodes CASSLARGWETQYF.

This sequence joins TRBV12-3 or TRBV12-4 and TRBJ2-1; 11 bases align to TRBD2. J gave up 10 bases and V 11 bases, and 10 bases lay outside the gene matches. The CDR3 totals 13 residues. CDR3: CASRLAGGREQFF. In nucleotides, the CDR3 is TGTGCCTCCAGGCTAGCGGGGGGTAGGGAGCAGTTCTTC.

This clone appeared a few times. CDR3 in amino acids: CASSLTGSYYGYTF. In DNA form, the CDR3 reads TGTGCCAGCAGTCTAACGGGATCCTACTATGGCTACACCTTC. The chain employs TRBV27 and TRBJ1-2; D is ambiguous. CDR3 length: 14 residues. Germline CDR1 MNHEY, CDR2 SMNVEV (reference sequence). Trimming shortened V by 5 bases and J by 3 bases, and 13 bases separated the two germline ends.

This clone has only a few counts. This rearrangement joins TRBV7-8 to TRBJ1-5, with TRBD1 identical over 7 bases. Germline V lookup: CDR1 SGHVS, CDR2 FQNEAQ. The CDR3 runs 14 residues. The V gene end was trimmed by 1 base and the J gene end by 5 bases; junction bases not matched to a gene: 2. CDR3: CASSLGDRDQPQHF. The CDR3 region has the DNA TGTGCCAGCAGCTTAGGAGACAGGGATCAGCCCCAGCATTTT. The full variable domain, with the rest looked up from reference TRBV7-8 and TRBJ1-5, is GAGVSQSPRYKVAKRGQDVALRCDPISGHVSLFWYQQALGQGPEFLTYFQNEAQLDKSGLPSDRFFAERPEGSVSTLKIQRTQQEDSAVYLCASSLGDRDQPQHFGDGTRLSIL.

The J gene is TRBJ2-1, the V gene TRBV18; the match to TRBD1 covers 8 bases. Trimming at V came to 0 bases and at J to 8 bases, leaving 9 bases not matched to a gene. This CDR3 comprises 16 residues. Germline lookup yields CDR1 KGHSH and CDR2 LQKENI. The CDR3 coding sequence is TGTGCCAGCTCACCACCCCCGGGGACAGGAGGCCATGAGCAGTTCTTC. Encoded protein: CASSPPPGTGGHEQFF.

The V and J genes are TRBV7-2 and TRBJ1-5, with D maybe TRBD1 (6 bases). Germline CDR1 SGHTA, CDR2 FQGNSA. Trimming shortened V by 5 bases and J by 0 bases, and 20 bases separated the two germline ends. CDR3 size: 18 residues. The CDR3 sequence is CASSPRQGSGYSNQPQHF. The CDR3 nucleotides are TGTGCCAGCAGCCCCAGGCAGGGGTCGGGATATAGCAATCAGCCCCAGCATTTT.

The chain carries TRBV10-1 and TRBJ2-2; 7 nucleotides align to TRBD1. CDR1 is WNHNN, CDR2 SYGVQD, per germline (reference sequence). This CDR3 has 18 residues. V lost 6 bases to trimming and J lost 0 bases; unmatched junction nucleotides: 13. CDR3 sequence reads: CASSDTISGTANTGELFF. The CDR3 DNA follows: TGCGCCAGCAGCGATACAATTTCCGGGACAGCGAACACCGGGGAGCTGTTTTTT.

The chain joins TRBV19 to TRBJ1-6, with D possibly TRBD1 on 5 matching bases. The CDR3 has 16 amino acids. Germline CDR1 reads LNHDA; CDR2 reads SQIVND (reference sequence). V was cut by 3 bases and J by 7 bases, with 16 bases left in between. In nucleotides, the CDR3 is TGTGCCAGTAGTATCGGGGGGGATGCGAGGAATTCACCCCTCCACTTT. Translated: CASSIGGDARNSPLHF.

This clone was found a few times. V is TRBV6-2 or TRBV6-3 and J is TRBJ1-1, with D uncertain. Germline CDR1 and CDR2: MNHEY and SVGEGT. Trimming took off 4 bases at V and 5 bases at J, with 17 bases between the two ends. The CDR3 loop spans 15 amino acids. The CDR3 nucleotides read TGTGCCAGCAGTTCACCCCCCCGGGATGGGACTGAAGCTTTCTTT. This sequence encodes CASSSPPRDGTEAFF.

The rearrangement uses TRBV5-5 and TRBJ1-1; D unresolved. The germline CDR1 and CDR2 sequences are SGHKS and YYEKEE (reference sequence). Trimming removed 5 bases from V and 4 bases from J, with 12 bases in between. The length of the CDR3 is 13 residues. In DNA, the CDR3 is TGTGCCAGCAGTCCTGGTGAGAGCACTGAAGCTTTCTTT. Protein product: CASSPGESTEAFF.